This TCR beta chain was documented in a study of Graves' ophthalmopathy and Graves' hyperthyroidism. Study-wide points: Among expanded thyroid clonotypes above 0.001 frequency, most also occurred in blood.

For repertoire sequencing, the TCR beta CDR3 regions were amplified from RNA transcripts. First-round RT-PCR employed HTBI primers, with a second-round multiplex PCR after it. TCRdb recomputed calls from the multiplex PCR reads with MiXCR, one row per CDR3 protein. The table includes 450,000 to 600,000 distinct CDR3 sequences, 39% detected once. Of note for this clonotype: No antigen is known for it.

None of the included patients had other autoimmune diseases, uncontrolled infections, pregnancy or lactation, as these led to exclusion. The sequencing input was peripheral blood or thyroid tissue (not recorded which). This receptor was taken from an adult man with Graves' hyperthyroidism.

CDR3 amino acids: CASSLGQGRDEQFF. The CDR3 bases are TGTGCCAGCAGCTTGGGACAGGGGCGGGATGAGCAGTTCTTC. The V gene is TRBV7-3, the J gene TRBJ2-1; 10 nucleotides match TRBD1. Germline CDR1 SGHTA, CDR2 FQGTGA. V dropped 3 bases and J dropped 8; count of bases not matched to a gene: 4. CDR3 length equals 14 residues.